This T cell receptor (beta chain) derives from a study of T-cell memory formation after mild COVID-19. Overall study findings and caveats: CD4+ contracting clones were found mainly in CM and EM, and CD8+ ones in EMRA.

The germline V gene has CDR1 SGHRS and CDR2 YFSETQ. This CDR3 has 16 amino acids. V lost 2 bases and J lost 0, with 14 bases in between. This clonotype was counted between two and nine times. The antigen is undetermined. Sample barcodes and UMIs were carried by the TCR alpha and TCR beta cDNA libraries that 5'RACE generated with constant-segment primers. MiXCR, applied by TCRdb to the 5' RACE reads, yields one record per CDR3 protein. The table records around 50,000 distinct CDR3 sequences, roughly 12% of them present only once. V is TRBV5-1 and J is TRBJ1-1, with D unresolved. This sequence was found in a man in his late teens or twenties who had mild COVID-19 (a few samples of this study predate the infection). Cell type and time point are not known. What was sequenced was PBMCs or a T cell subset sorted from them (not recorded which). The CDR3 reads CASSLGGGRLNTEAFF. The CDR3 coding sequence is TGCGCCAGCAGCTTAGGAGGCGGACGGTTGAACACTGAAGCTTTCTTT.